The clone carrying this T cell receptor beta chain was seen ten or more times. What it binds is not known. The sample is drawn from a study of breast tumors, draining lymph nodes, adjacent tissues. General observations from the study: Compared with lymph nodes, tumors were less diverse; compared with nontumor tissue, more. Luminal-like breast cancer showed significantly greater tumor-nontumor repertoire similarity than basal-like breast cancer did. That most tumor T cells come from lymph nodes remained unproven.

Germline loops: CDR1 SGHRS, CDR2 YFSETQ. The CDR3 runs 13 residues. With 4 bases removed from V and 5 bases from J, the gap between germline ends came to 9 bases. From the multiplex PCR reads, TCRdb called clonotypes with MiXCR, one entry per CDR3 protein. The sample lists 200,000 or so distinct CDR3 sequences; around 33% were seen once. Breast cancer patients provided tissue from their axillary draining lymph nodes. This clonotype was sampled from a female donor with breast cancer. Some clones in this sample may be carry-over from other donors' samples. The chain uses TRBV5-1 and TRBJ2-2; D ambiguous. The sample taken for sequencing was axillary lymph node tissue. The CDR3 DNA is TGCGCCAGCAGCGGTAGACCTACCGGGGAGCTGTTTTTT. Protein product: CASSGRPTGELFF.